These 27 T cell receptor beta chains were sequenced from one sample in a study of blood T cell repertoires in COVID-19. The protocol was immunoSEQ multiplex PCR, while the TCRdb copy is restricted to in-frame clones and leaves out a portion. The table has tens of thousands of clones, over 70% seen once; the top ten hold approximately 15%. Input material: peripheral blood. The receptors were gathered from a man aged 65 to 85 with active COVID-19.

The V and J genes are TRBV9 and TRBJ1-6; D remains ambiguous. Per germline, CDR1 SGDLS and CDR2 YYNGEE. This CDR3 region has 15 residues. The V gene lost 0 bases and the J gene lost 7 bases, with 11 bases spanning the gap. CDR3 protein: CASSVDSHSNSPLHF. DNA for the CDR3: TGTGCCAGCAGCGTAGACAGCCACAGCAATTCACCCCTCCACTTT.

V usage is TRBV30 and J usage is TRBJ2-3; a possible D gene is TRBD2 (5 bases). This CDR3 region has 15 residues. Germline V gene lookup returns CDR1 GTSNPN and CDR2 SVGIG (reference sequence). Trimming took 0 bases from V and 0 from J, leaving 10 bases between them. CDR3 residues: CAWSVGLSSTDTQYF. The DNA for the CDR3 is TGTGCCTGGAGTGTAGGACTCTCTAGCACAGATACGCAGTATTTT.

V and J are TRBV9 and TRBJ1-4; D remains ambiguous. Between the trimmed V and J ends, which lost 5 bases and 0 bases, there was a span of 11 bases. This CDR3 spans 15 amino acids. Germline V lookup: CDR1 SGDLS, CDR2 YYNGEE. The CDR3 DNA follows: TGTGCCAGCAGTGCCCCGGGGACAACTAATGAAAAACTGTTTTTT. This sequence encodes CASSAPGTTNEKLFF.

The rearrangement links TRBV29-1 to TRBJ2-3; TRBD1 might be the D (7 bases). V was pared by 6 bases and J by 14 bases, with 18 bases between. There are 11 residues in the CDR3. From germline, CDR1 is SQVTM and CDR2 ANQGSEA. The CDR3 DNA reads TGCAGCGTAAAAACAGGGGACTGGGGGTATTTT. As protein: CSVKTGDWGYF.

This clone appeared a single time. The gene calls are TRBV11-3 and TRBJ2-2; 7 bases match TRBD1. CDR3 length: 19 amino acids. Germline V gene data show CDR1 as SGHNT and CDR2 as YENEEA. Trimming removed 0 bases from V and 3 bases from J; junction bases left unmatched: 13. In nucleotides, the CDR3 is TGTGCCAGCAGCTTAGACCTCCTCCGGGACAGTCGAGACACCGGGGAGCTGTTTTTT. Translation gives CASSLDLLRDSRDTGELFF.

The chain joins TRBV6-1 to TRBJ1-3; the D gene is possibly TRBD1 (5 bases). Germline V gene sequence: CDR1 MNHNS, CDR2 SASEGT. V was cut by 1 base and J by 3 bases, with 10 bases left in between. The CDR3 covers 15 residues. This CDR3 is CASSEGQGYGNTIYF. CDR3 nucleotide sequence: TGTGCCAGCAGTGAAGGGCAGGGTTATGGAAACACCATATATTTT.

This clone has a handful of counts. The chain joins TRBV2 to TRBJ2-7; D ambiguous. The CDR3 loop spans 12 amino acids. Germline CDR1 is SNHLY and CDR2 is FYNNEI. V lost 4 bases and J lost 0, with 4 bases in between. CDR3 protein: CASSAVSYEQYF. In DNA form, the CDR3 reads TGTGCCAGCAGTGCAGTCTCCTACGAGCAGTACTTC. The entire variable domain, with the rest obtained from reference TRBV2 and TRBJ2-7, is as follows: EPEVTQTPSHQVTQMGQEVILRCVPISNHLYFYWYRQILGQKVEFLVSFYNNEISEKSEIFDDQFSVERPDGSNFTLKIRSTKLEDSAMYFCASSAVSYEQYFGPGTRLTVT.

The chain links TRBV27 to TRBJ2-2, with D perhaps TRBD2 (7 bases). CDR3 length: 15 amino acids. CDR1 is MNHEY and CDR2 is SMNVEV in the germline V gene (reference sequence). Trimming removed 6 bases at V and 6 bases at J, with 17 bases between. The CDR3 loop reads CASSSEGGRSGELFF. The CDR3 DNA sequence: TGTGCCAGCAGCTCTGAGGGGGGGCGGTCCGGGGAGCTGTTTTTT.

The chain uses TRBV14 and TRBJ1-3; D remains ambiguous. The CDR3 is 15 amino acids. Germline lookup yields CDR1 SGHDN and CDR2 FVKESK. Trimming removed 4 bases at V and 0 bases at J, with 10 bases between. CDR3 nucleotide sequence: TGTGCCAGCAGCCCCAGGATGGCCTCTGGAAACACCATATATTTT. Translation: CASSPRMASGNTIYF.

The rearrangement links TRBV6-5 to TRBJ2-7; D call uncertain. There are 13 residues in the CDR3. V was cut by 5 bases and J by 6 bases, with 14 bases left in between. The germline CDR1 and CDR2 sequences are MNHEY and SVGAGI. DNA for the CDR3: TGTGCCAGCAGTCTCTCCGACCTAGGCGAGCAGTACTTC. Encoded protein: CASSLSDLGEQYF.

This chain uses TRBV27 with TRBJ2-1; 9 positions agree with TRBD1. CDR1 and CDR2 (germline): MNHEY, SMNVEV (reference sequence). The CDR3 spans 14 residues. The V gene end was trimmed by 7 bases and the J gene end by 7 bases; junction bases not matched to a gene: 8. The CDR3 region is CASMEGQGWNEQFF. In DNA form, the CDR3 reads TGTGCCAGCATGGAAGGACAGGGGTGGAATGAGCAGTTCTTC.

The chain combines TRBV2 with TRBJ1-5; 8 positions match TRBD1. The V segment lost 8 bases and the J segment 5 bases; nucleotides outside the gene matches: 8. CDR3 length equals 14 residues. CDR1 and CDR2 from the germline V gene are SNHLY and FYNNEI. The CDR3 loop reads CASGPGGLHQPQHF. DNA of the CDR3: TGTGCCAGCGGCCCAGGGGGCCTCCATCAGCCCCAGCATTTT.

This chain joins TRBV11-3 and TRBJ2-7, with TRBD2 matching 8 bases. After removal of 8 bases from V and 5 bases from J, the junction contained 11 bases not matched to a gene. This CDR3 is built from 14 residues. In germline, CDR1 is SGHNT, CDR2 YENEEA. The CDR3 loop is CASADGGASDEQYF. CDR3 in DNA: TGTGCCAGCGCCGACGGGGGGGCCAGCGACGAGCAGTACTTC. Supplemented by reference TRBV11-3 and TRBJ2-7, the full variable domain reads EAGVVQSPRYKIIEKKQPVAFWCNPISGHNTLYWYLQNLGQGPELLIRYENEEAVDDSQLPKDRFSAERLKGVDSTLKIQPAELGDSAVYLCASADGGASDEQYFGPGTRLTVT.

This rearrangement joins TRBV6-5 to TRBJ1-3, with D possibly being TRBD1 (6 bases). The CDR3 spans 14 residues. Germline V lookup: CDR1 MNHEY, CDR2 SVGAGI. V was pared by 11 bases and J by 1 base, with 15 bases between. CDR3: CASNRERSGNTIYF. The CDR3 nucleotides are TGTGCCTCCAACAGGGAGAGGTCTGGAAACACCATATATTTT.

This clone came up a few times. The chain is built from TRBV4-2 and TRBJ1-3, with a possible D match to TRBD1 (6 bases). Looked up from germline, CDR1 is LGHNA and CDR2 is YNFKEQ. V lost 0 bases to trimming and J lost 3 bases, with 12 bases between them. CDR3 size: 16 residues. Here the CDR3 DNA reads TGTGCCAGCAGCCAAGAACTGACAGGCGGTGGAAACACCATATATTTT. It encodes CASSQELTGGGNTIYF.

The genes are TRBV5-4 and TRBJ1-1; weak D call: TRBD1 (6 bases). The germline V gene has CDR1 SGHNT and CDR2 YYREEE (reference sequence). The V gene lost 6 bases and the J gene lost 3 bases, with 18 bases spanning the gap. This CDR3 comprises 15 residues. The CDR3 sequence is CASTGGGRGDTEAFF. CDR3 DNA: TGTGCCAGCACCGGGGGGGGCCGAGGGGACACTGAAGCTTTCTTT.

The CDR3 spells CASSSRGPGTDTQYF. The CDR3, as DNA: TGTGCCAGCAGCTCCAGGGGGCCGGGCACAGATACGCAGTATTTT. This chain uses TRBV11-3 with TRBJ2-3, with 8 bases lining up with TRBD1. Germline assignment: CDR1 SGHNT and CDR2 YENEEA. The CDR3 consists of 15 residues. With V trimmed by 4 bases and J by 1 base, 4 bases remained unmatched.

This clone was found once. The V and J genes are TRBV5-4 and TRBJ2-7, with 8 bases identical to TRBD2. This CDR3 has 15 residues. The germline CDR1 and CDR2 sequences are SGHNT and YYREEE (reference sequence). V was pared by 0 bases and J by 3 bases, with 5 bases of the junction left unmatched. The CDR3 region is CASSLAGGAGYEQYF. As DNA, the CDR3 is TGTGCCAGCAGCTTGGCCGGGGGGGCTGGCTACGAGCAGTACTTC.

The chain combines TRBV7-9 with TRBJ2-3; a weak D match, TRBD2 (6 bases). The CDR3 totals 14 residues. Germline V gene data show CDR1 as SEHNR and CDR2 as FQNEAQ (reference sequence). The CDR3 coding sequence is TGTGCGGTCGGGGGAGGCAGCCTCACAGATACGCAGTATTTT. Protein product: CAVGGGSLTDTQYF. Filled out from reference TRBV7-9 and TRBJ2-3, the complete variable domain reads DTGVSQNPRHKITKRGQNVTFRCDPISEHNRLYWYRQTLGQGPEFLTYFQNEAQLEKSRLLSDRFSAERPKGSFSTLEIQRTEQGDSAMYLCAVGGGSLTDTQYFGPGTRLTVL.

This chain links TRBV30 with TRBJ2-7, with 7 bases that match TRBD1. This CDR3 contains 14 residues. Germline V lookup: CDR1 GTSNPN, CDR2 SVGIG (reference sequence). After removal of 1 base from V and 2 bases from J, the junction contained 5 bases not matched to a gene. CDR3: CAWSGQGRAYEQYF. The CDR3 nucleotides are TGTGCCTGGAGTGGACAGGGACGCGCCTACGAGCAGTACTTC.

This clone was counted between two and nine times. This rearrangement joins TRBV5-4 to TRBJ2-2; TRBD1 agrees at 8 bases. The CDR3 is 15 amino acids. The germline gives CDR1 SGHNT, CDR2 YYREEE (reference sequence). The J segment lost 7 bases and the V segment lost 0 bases, leaving 5 bases of the junction unmatched. CDR3 coding DNA: TGTGCCAGCAGCTTGGCAGGGGGCTTAGGCGGGGAGCTGTTTTTT. Translated, it gives CASSLAGGLGGELFF.

This chain links TRBV7-3 with TRBJ1-1, with 10 bases lining up with TRBD1. Germline CDR1 SGHTA, CDR2 FQGTGA. This CDR3 is built from 14 residues. The V and J ends lost 6 bases and 6 bases, in that order; junction bases with no gene match: 7. As DNA, the CDR3 is TGTGCCAGCAGTCGGGACAGGGGCTCGCCTGAAGCTTTCTTT. Protein sequence: CASSRDRGSPEAFF. Full variable domain (remainder filled in from reference TRBV7-3 and TRBJ1-1): GAGVSQTPSNKVTEKGKYVELRCDPISGHTALYWYRQSLGQGPEFLIYFQGTGAADDSGLPNDRFFAVRPEGSVSTLKIQRTERGDSAVYLCASSRDRGSPEAFFGQGTRLTVV.

The DNA for the CDR3 is TGTGCCAGTAGTAGAGGAAACATTCAGTACTTC. This codes for CASSRGNIQYF. V and J are TRBV19 and TRBJ2-4; the D is unclear. This CDR3 contains 11 residues. Deletions cut 4 bases from V and 6 bases from J, with 4 bases between. CDR1 is LNHDA, CDR2 SQIVND, per germline (reference sequence).

The chain uses TRBV7-2 and TRBJ1-2; 7 bases fit TRBD1. J gave up 8 bases and V 4 bases, and 4 bases lay outside the gene matches. This CDR3 spans 12 amino acids. CDR1 is SGHTA, CDR2 FQGNSA, per germline. The CDR3 coding sequence is TGTGCCAGCAGCTCACAGGGGAGGGGCTACACCTTC. Translated, it gives CASSSQGRGYTF.

The chain employs TRBV7-9 and TRBJ1-5; D perhaps matches TRBD1 (6 bases). Germline CDR1 reads SEHNR; CDR2 reads FQNEAQ (reference sequence). The ends were cut back, 3 bases at V and 0 bases at J, with 9 bases in the middle. CDR3 length: 15 residues. CDR3 in amino acids: CASSFGGASNQPQHF. The CDR3 DNA follows: TGTGCCAGCAGCTTCGGGGGGGCTAGCAATCAGCCCCAGCATTTT.

The chain joins TRBV27 to TRBJ2-2; possible D gene TRBD1, 6 bases. The CDR3 consists of 13 residues. V dropped 5 bases and J dropped 4 bases, with 8 bases sitting between them. Germline loops: CDR1 MNHEY, CDR2 SMNVEV (reference sequence). As DNA, the CDR3 is TGTGCCAGCAGTGGACAGCGCACCGGGGAGCTGTTTTTT. Amino acid sequence: CASSGQRTGELFF.

This clone was detected only a few times. The genes are TRBV6-5 and TRBJ1-1, with D possibly being TRBD1 (5 bases). Between the trimmed V and J ends, which lost 6 bases and 5 bases, there was a span of 7 bases. The CDR3 length is 11 residues. Germline CDR1 is MNHEY and CDR2 is SVGAGI. The CDR3 sequence: CASSRGTEAFF. CDR3 sequence (DNA): TGTGCCAGCAGCCGGGGGACTGAAGCTTTCTTT.